Below, 29 T cell receptor beta chains from the same sample are listed, as sequenced in a study of T cell changes during pregnancy in multiple sclerosis. Data came from immunoSEQ multiplex PCR; TCRdb stores just in-frame clones and leaves some out. The sample consists of about 54,000 clones, more than 80% of them appearing once. The input for sequencing was CD4+ T cells from peripheral blood mononuclear cells, taken in the first trimester of pregnancy. The receptors shown here come from a female donor with multiple sclerosis, enrolled in a pregnancy study.

V usage is TRBV5-1 and J usage is TRBJ2-5; 7 bases are shared with TRBD1. Per germline, CDR1 SGHRS and CDR2 YFSETQ. J lost 4 bases, V lost 6 bases, and 9 bases had no gene match. The length of the CDR3 is 14 residues. The CDR3 DNA follows: TGCGCCAGCACGGACAGGACCGAGGGAGAGACCCAGTACTTC. This encodes CASTDRTEGETQYF.

The chain is built from TRBV7-2 and TRBJ2-5, with D perhaps matching TRBD1 (5 bases). This CDR3 has 15 amino acids. V shed 4 bases and J shed 5 bases, with 17 bases lying between them. CDR1 is SGHTA, CDR2 FQGNSA, per germline. CDR3 amino acids: CASSSGPPLGETQYF. In DNA form, the CDR3 reads TGTGCCAGCAGCTCAGGGCCTCCGCTGGGGGAGACCCAGTACTTC.

The V and J genes are TRBV2 and TRBJ2-2, with TRBD2 matching 12 bases. With V trimmed by 6 bases and J by 6 bases, 2 bases remained unmatched. The CDR3 is 14 residues long. Germline values: CDR1 SNHLY, CDR2 FYNNEI. This CDR3 is CASRLAGGAGELFF. In DNA, the CDR3 is TGTGCCAGCAGACTAGCGGGAGGCGCCGGGGAGCTGTTTTTT.

CDR3 residues: CASSPGQPYGYTF. CDR3 coding DNA: TGTGCCAGCTCACCAGGGCAGCCGTATGGCTACACCTTC. This chain uses TRBV18 with TRBJ1-2; D ambiguous. The CDR3 length is 13 residues. V was pared by 2 bases and J by 5 bases, with 9 bases between. Germline CDR1 KGHSH, CDR2 LQKENI.

The chain carries TRBV10-3 and TRBJ1-6; D not certain. The germline V gene encodes CDR1 ENHRY and CDR2 SYGVKD. V was clipped by 2 bases and J by 0 bases, with 8 bases between them. The CDR3 consists of 16 residues. The CDR3 DNA reads TGTGCCATCAGTGAGAAAACGGGCTCCTATAATTCACCCCTCCACTTT. Its translation: CAISEKTGSYNSPLHF.

This clone was seen only once. This chain uses TRBV9 with TRBJ1-1; weak D call: TRBD1 (5 bases). V was shortened by 0 bases and J by 2 bases, with 11 bases between the two germline ends. The CDR3 is 15 amino acids. Germline values: CDR1 SGDLS, CDR2 YYNGEE. The CDR3 sequence: CASSVGSGSNTEAFF. CDR3 coding DNA: TGTGCCAGCAGCGTAGGATCAGGGTCTAACACTGAAGCTTTCTTT.

A few counts support this clone. V gene TRBV7-2 combines with J gene TRBJ1-4, with unresolved D. CDR1 and CDR2 from the germline V gene are SGHTA and FQGNSA. Trimming stripped 1 base from V and 4 bases from J, with 7 bases between. The CDR3 sequence is 14 residues long. CDR3 region: CASSLDFNNEKLFF. CDR3 DNA sequence: TGTGCCAGCAGCTTAGATTTCAATAATGAAAAACTGTTTTTT.

The rearrangement joins TRBV5-4 to TRBJ1-1; the match to TRBD1 covers 11 bases. This CDR3 spans 14 amino acids. From germline, CDR1 is SGHNT and CDR2 YYREEE (reference sequence). V lost 4 bases to trimming and J lost 5 bases; unmatched junction nucleotides: 4. DNA for the CDR3: TGTGCCAGCAGCCTCCGGGACAGGGGGACTGAAGCTTTCTTT. It yields the protein CASSLRDRGTEAFF.

The genes are TRBV30 and TRBJ1-3, with D maybe TRBD1 (6 bases). This CDR3 comprises 17 residues. Germline values: CDR1 GTSNPN, CDR2 SVGIG (reference sequence). Trimming cost V 3 bases and J 3 bases, with 21 bases left between them. DNA for the CDR3: TGTGCCTGGAGCCTAAAGACCAGGGGATCTTTTGGAAACACCATATATTTT. Amino acid sequence: CAWSLKTRGSFGNTIYF.

J is TRBJ1-1 and V is TRBV4-1; TRBD1 aligns across 9 bases. The CDR3 spans 16 residues. The germline V gene encodes CDR1 MGHRA and CDR2 YSYEKL. V was clipped by 4 bases and J by 4 bases; unmatched bases: 10. CDR3 residues: CASSLEQGARGTEAFF. CDR3 in DNA: TGCGCCAGCAGCCTAGAACAGGGGGCACGGGGCACTGAAGCTTTCTTT.

CDR3 bases: TGTGCCAGCAGTGATCTATCACAGAGGAAGACTAGGATACCTACCGGGGAGCTGTTTTTT. Translated: CASSDLSQRKTRIPTGELFF. The chain uses TRBV2 and TRBJ2-2; tentatively, D is TRBD2 (6 bases). CDR3 length equals 20 residues. The V end was cut by 3 bases, the J end by 5 bases, with 28 bases between. In germline, CDR1 is SNHLY, CDR2 FYNNEI. Based on the CDR3 plus reference TRBV2 and TRBJ2-2, the full variable domain is EPEVTQTPSHQVTQMGQEVILRCVPISNHLYFYWYRQILGQKVEFLVSFYNNEISEKSEIFDDQFSVERPDGSNFTLKIRSTKLEDSAMYFCASSDLSQRKTRIPTGELFFGEGSRLTVL.

The J gene is TRBJ2-5, the V gene TRBV29-1; 7 bases are a match to TRBD1. The CDR3 spans 13 residues. V dropped 6 bases and J dropped 4; count of bases not matched to a gene: 8. Germline loops: CDR1 SQVTM, CDR2 ANQGSEA. The CDR3 sequence is CSVATGTAETQYF. The CDR3 DNA follows: TGCAGCGTGGCAACCGGGACAGCAGAGACCCAGTACTTC.

This sequence joins TRBV5-1 and TRBJ2-3, with D uncertain. Deletions cut 3 bases from V and 6 bases from J, with 14 bases between. Germline V gives CDR1 SGHRS, CDR2 YFSETQ. The CDR3 totals 14 residues. CDR3 in DNA: TGCGCCAGCAGCTCGCAAAACATAAAGGATACGCAGTATTTT. It specifies CASSSQNIKDTQYF.

For this clone: A read error may be the cause here, since a much bigger clone is one base away. Distinct nucleotide sequences in the sample also encode this CDR3. The rearrangement joins TRBV5-1 to TRBJ1-5, with 9 bases fitting TRBD1. Per germline, CDR1 SGHRS and CDR2 YFSETQ. J gave up 5 bases and V 4 bases, and 4 bases lay outside the gene matches. This CDR3 contains 14 residues. The CDR3 nucleotides read TGCGCCAGCAGCGTGGGACAGGGTGATCAGCCCCAGCATTTT. Encoded protein: CASSVGQGDQPQHF.

The V call is TRBV28, the J call TRBJ2-7, with D hard to call. Germline V gives CDR1 MDHEN, CDR2 SYDVKM. This CDR3 has 13 amino acids. V was pared by 3 bases and J by 4 bases, with 10 bases between. The chain's CDR3 is CASSFGRSYEQYF. The CDR3 nucleotides read TGTGCCAGCAGTTTTGGCAGGTCTTACGAGCAGTACTTC.

The chain combines TRBV11-1 with TRBJ2-3; 8 bases map to TRBD2. The CDR3 runs to 15 residues. J lost 5 bases, V lost 6 bases, and 10 bases had no gene match. CDR1 is SGHAT and CDR2 is FQDESV in the germline V gene (reference sequence). The CDR3 sequence: CASRPQRELGDTQYF. The DNA for the CDR3 is TGTGCCAGCAGGCCTCAGCGGGAGCTGGGAGATACGCAGTATTTT.

The rearrangement links TRBV11-2 to TRBJ2-5, with D possibly being TRBD1 (5 bases). Germline V gene sequence: CDR1 SGHAT, CDR2 FQNNGV. V was pared by 5 bases and J by 4 bases, with 14 bases between. CDR3 size: 14 residues. This CDR3 is CASSIIGALETQYF. For the CDR3, the DNA is TGTGCCAGCAGCATAATAGGGGCCCTAGAGACCCAGTACTTC.

This chain uses TRBV2 with TRBJ1-1, with D unresolved. There are 12 residues in the CDR3. V dropped 1 base and J dropped 6 bases, with 6 bases sitting between them. From germline, CDR1 is SNHLY and CDR2 FYNNEI. CDR3 in amino acids: CASSEVGPEAFF. DNA for the CDR3: TGTGCCAGCAGTGAAGTTGGCCCTGAAGCTTTCTTT.

The V call is TRBV2, the J call TRBJ2-3; D possibly corresponds to TRBD2 (5 bases). The CDR3 length is 15 residues. Trimming left V 4 bases short and J 1 base short, with 12 bases between. CDR1 and CDR2 from the germline V gene are SNHLY and FYNNEI. CDR3 sequence (DNA): TGTGCCAGCAGTGTCGCGGGTACGGGCACAGATACGCAGTATTTT. Amino acid sequence: CASSVAGTGTDTQYF.

The chain carries TRBV5-1 and TRBJ1-1; possible D gene TRBD1, 6 bases. V was trimmed by 4 bases and J by 3 bases, leaving 16 bases between them. Germline loops: CDR1 SGHRS, CDR2 YFSETQ. This CDR3 has 15 amino acids. CDR3 region: CASSKGGGEDTEAFF. The CDR3 nucleotides are TGCGCCAGCAGCAAAGGGGGGGGCGAGGACACTGAAGCTTTCTTT.

This clone came up a few times. This chain connects TRBV6-6 to TRBJ1-1; D gene unclear. CDR1 MNHNY and CDR2 SVGAGI come from the germline V gene (reference sequence). The CDR3 is 13 amino acids. Trimming removed 5 bases from V and 3 bases from J, with 10 bases in between. CDR3 nucleotide sequence: TGTGCCAGCAGTGGGAGGTTTGACACTGAAGCTTTCTTT. Translating gives CASSGRFDTEAFF.

This chain uses TRBV7-9 with TRBJ1-2, with TRBD1 as a possible D gene (5 bases). The V gene lost 5 bases and the J gene lost 1 base, with 8 bases spanning the gap. Germline loops: CDR1 SEHNR, CDR2 FQNEAQ (reference sequence). The CDR3 length is 13 residues. The CDR3 sequence is CASSARDNYGYTF. For the CDR3, the DNA is TGTGCCAGCAGCGCCAGGGATAACTATGGCTACACCTTC.

This sequence joins TRBV6-1 and TRBJ2-7; D is unresolved. Germline CDR1 reads MNHNS; CDR2 reads SASEGT. The germline V and J ends were trimmed by 0 bases and 4 bases, with 4 bases remaining between them. This CDR3 is 12 amino acids long. CDR3 nucleotides: TGTGCCAGCAGTGAAGCTAATTACGAGCAGTACTTC. Encoded protein: CASSEANYEQYF.

The rearrangement joins TRBV13 to TRBJ2-5; D may be TRBD1 (7 bases). The V end lost 5 bases, the J end lost 2 bases, and 24 bases lay between the germline ends. The CDR3 spans 18 residues. Germline CDR1 and CDR2: PRHDT and FYEKMQ (reference sequence). CDR3 coding DNA: TGTGCCAGCAGCCGACTCAGGGGGGACGAATCCCCTCAAGAGACCCAGTACTTC. Translated: CASSRLRGDESPQETQYF.

The chain links TRBV6-6 to TRBJ2-7; 13 bases fit TRBD2. V was clipped by 8 bases and J by 4 bases; unmatched bases: 5. The CDR3 consists of 14 residues. CDR1 and CDR2 (germline): MNHNY, SVGAGI (reference sequence). For the CDR3, the DNA is TGTGCCAGCGCGCGGACTAGCGGGGGTTACGAGCAGTACTTC. It is translated as CASARTSGGYEQYF.

This rearrangement joins TRBV29-1 to TRBJ2-3, with 9 bases that match TRBD1. Losses at the gene ends were 5 bases for V and 3 bases for J; bases not matched to a gene: 6. CDR1 SQVTM and CDR2 ANQGSEA come from the germline V gene. The CDR3 consists of 14 residues. CDR3 coding DNA: TGCAGCGTTCAAGGGACAGGGAGGACAGATACGCAGTATTTT. As protein: CSVQGTGRTDTQYF.

The J gene is TRBJ1-6, the V gene TRBV14, with no clear D. CDR3 length: 13 residues. Germline V gene sequence: CDR1 SGHDN, CDR2 FVKESK. Trimming took off 0 bases at V and 8 bases at J, with 5 bases between the two ends. The CDR3 is CASSQESYSPLHF. In DNA, the CDR3 is TGTGCCAGCAGCCAAGAGTCTTATTCACCCCTCCACTTT.

V usage is TRBV4-3 and J usage is TRBJ2-5; TRBD2 might be the D (5 bases). The ends were cut back, 1 base at V and 5 bases at J, with 14 bases in the middle. There are 15 residues in the CDR3. CDR1 and CDR2 from the germline V gene are LGHNA and YSLEER. The CDR3 DNA is TGCGCCAGCAGCCAAGTTTGGGGTGGCGGGGAGACCCAGTACTTC. Its protein product is CASSQVWGGGETQYF.

The gene calls are TRBV5-1 and TRBJ1-6; possible D gene TRBD1, 6 bases. CDR3 length: 14 residues. V lost 0 bases and J 10 bases, leaving 11 bases between the germline ends. CDR1 and CDR2 (germline): SGHRS, YFSETQ. The CDR3 region is CASSLGQATSPLHF. The CDR3, as DNA: TGCGCCAGCAGCTTGGGACAGGCGACCTCACCCCTCCACTTT.